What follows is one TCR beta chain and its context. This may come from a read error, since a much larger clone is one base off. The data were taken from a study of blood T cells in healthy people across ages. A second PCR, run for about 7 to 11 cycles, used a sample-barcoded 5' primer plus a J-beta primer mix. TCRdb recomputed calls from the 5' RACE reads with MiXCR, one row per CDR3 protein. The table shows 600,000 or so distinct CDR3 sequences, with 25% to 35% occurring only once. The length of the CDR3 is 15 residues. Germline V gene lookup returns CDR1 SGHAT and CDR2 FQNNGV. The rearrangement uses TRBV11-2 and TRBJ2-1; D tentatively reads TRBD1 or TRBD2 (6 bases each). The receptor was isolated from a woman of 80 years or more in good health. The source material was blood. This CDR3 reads CASSRFRGADNGQFF. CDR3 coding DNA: TGTGCCAGCAGCCGATTTAGGGGGGCGGACAATGGGCAGTTCTTC.